These 13 T cell receptor beta chains originate from one sample sequenced in a study of T cells after yellow fever vaccination. TCRdb redid the calling of the 5' RACE reads with MiXCR, one entry per CDR3 protein. The repertoire holds around 300,000 distinct CDR3 sequences, with around 4.3% as singletons. The material sequenced was PBMCs, taken 15 days after the yellow fever booster vaccination. Receptor source: a man aged 18 to 29 who received the YFV17D yellow fever vaccine.

This clonotype was seen repeatedly, ten times or more. CDR3 nucleotide sequence: TGTGCCAGCAGGATAGGGACAGGGAAGAACACTGAAGCTTTCTTT. It is translated as CASRIGTGKNTEAFF. The V call is TRBV7-9, the J call TRBJ1-1, with 9 nucleotides matching TRBD1. J lost 1 base, V lost 6 bases, and 6 bases had no gene match. This CDR3 contains 15 residues. Germline CDR1 SEHNR, CDR2 FQNEAQ (reference sequence).

This clonotype has ten or more counts. The rearrangement links TRBV5-6 to TRBJ2-2; TRBD1 agrees at 8 bases. After removal of 2 bases from V and 3 bases from J, the junction contained 3 bases not matched to a gene. CDR1 is SGHDT, CDR2 YYEEEE, per germline. The CDR3 is 15 amino acids. The CDR3 is CASSFTDRDTGELFF. The CDR3 DNA is TGTGCCAGCAGCTTTACGGACAGGGACACCGGGGAGCTGTTTTTT.

At least ten counts were recorded for this clonotype. The gene calls are TRBV11-2 and TRBJ1-2; 9 bases match TRBD1. Germline V lookup: CDR1 SGHAT, CDR2 FQNNGV. The CDR3 sequence is 14 residues long. J was trimmed by 7 bases and V by 8 bases; bases with no gene match: 11. The CDR3 DNA reads as TGTGCCAGCGGAGTTACAGGGGGCTATGGTGGCTACACCTTC. It yields the protein CASGVTGGYGGYTF.

This clonotype was found many times. The chain employs TRBV12-3 or TRBV12-4 and TRBJ1-5, with 9 bases that match TRBD1. This CDR3 has 16 amino acids. V shed 2 bases, J shed 1 base, and the junction held 3 bases outside the gene matches. CDR3 in DNA: TGTGCCAGCAGTTTAAGAGGGACAGGGAGCAATCAGCCCCAGCATTTT. Translated, it gives CASSLRGTGSNQPQHF.

The CDR3 protein is CSAIQRTDTQYF. The DNA of the CDR3 is TGCAGTGCGATCCAGCGCACAGATACGCAGTATTTT. The rearrangement links TRBV20-1 to TRBJ2-3; D is ambiguous. In germline, CDR1 is DFQATT, CDR2 SNEGSKA (reference sequence). The CDR3 is 12 residues long. With 6 bases removed from V and 1 base from J, the gap between germline ends came to 8 bases.

The CDR3 is CASSIGQGILEQYF. The CDR3 DNA is TGTGCCAGCAGCATTGGACAGGGGATCCTCGAGCAGTACTTC. The rearrangement uses TRBV7-9 and TRBJ2-7, with TRBD1 matching over 9 bases. The CDR3 runs to 14 residues. Germline assignment: CDR1 SEHNR and CDR2 FQNEAQ (reference sequence). Losses at the gene ends were 5 bases for V and 6 bases for J; bases not matched to a gene: 8.

The chain has TRBV20-1 and TRBJ1-6; the D gene is possibly TRBD1 (5 bases). V gave up 0 bases and J gave up 9 bases, with 6 bases separating them. The CDR3 runs to 12 residues. Germline V gene sequence: CDR1 DFQATT, CDR2 SNEGSKA (reference sequence). The DNA of the CDR3 is TGCAGTGCTAGAGATAGGGGTTCACCCCTCCACTTT. Amino acid sequence: CSARDRGSPLHF.

This clonotype was picked up many times. The V gene is TRBV29-1, the J gene TRBJ2-7, with D tentatively TRBD2 (5 bases). Deletions cut 2 bases from V and 5 bases from J, with 10 bases between. The CDR3 length is 12 residues. CDR1 and CDR2 (germline): SQVTM, ANQGSEA. The CDR3 here is CSVELRDNEQYF. CDR3 sequence (DNA): TGCAGCGTTGAATTACGGGATAACGAGCAGTACTTC.

In this sample, this clonotype turned up a few times. The rearrangement uses TRBV7-2 and TRBJ1-2; D unresolved. V was clipped by 0 bases and J by 3 bases, with 14 bases between them. This CDR3 region has 16 residues. CDR1 is SGHTA, CDR2 FQGNSA, per germline. CDR3 bases: TGTGCCAGCAGCTTAGCCAGCGATCAGTTCCACTATGGCTACACCTTC. Its translation is CASSLASDQFHYGYTF. The entire variable domain, with the rest obtained from reference TRBV7-2 and TRBJ1-2, is as follows: GAGVSQSPSNKVTEKGKDVELRCDPISGHTALYWYRQSLGQGLEFLIYFQGNSAPDKSGLPSDRFSAERTGGSVSTLTIQRTQQEDSAVYLCASSLASDQFHYGYTFGSGTRLTVV.

This clonotype was seen repeatedly, ten times or more. The chain joins TRBV6-2 or TRBV6-3 to TRBJ1-2; TRBD1 might be the D (5 bases). The CDR3 runs to 14 residues. V lost 6 bases and J lost 4, with 15 bases in between. CDR1 is MNHEY, CDR2 SVGEGT, per germline. CDR3 bases: TGTGCCAGCAGCTGGGACCGCACGTCCTATGGCTACACCTTC. Translation: CASSWDRTSYGYTF.

This clonotype was observed many times. The genes are TRBV5-5 and TRBJ2-5; possibly TRBD2 for D (7 bases). Germline V gene data show CDR1 as SGHKS and CDR2 as YYEKEE (reference sequence). Between the trimmed V and J ends, which lost 4 bases and 5 bases, there was a span of 18 bases. This CDR3 comprises 15 residues. The CDR3 sequence is CASSRGGRSVETQYF. DNA for the CDR3: TGTGCCAGCAGCAGGGGGGGACGGAGCGTGGAGACCCAGTACTTC.

A few counts support this clonotype. The V and J genes are TRBV10-3 and TRBJ1-1, with D hard to call. The ends were cut back, 0 bases at V and 5 bases at J, with 7 bases in the middle. The CDR3 is made up of 13 amino acids. CDR1 and CDR2 (germline): ENHRY, SYGVKD. The CDR3 bases are TGTGCCATCAGTGAGTCGATAGGGACTGAAGCTTTCTTT. Translation gives CAISESIGTEAFF.

This clonotype was picked up a small number of times. The rearrangement uses TRBV19 and TRBJ2-3; D is tentatively TRBD1 or TRBD2 (5 bases each). Trimming cost V 7 bases and J 0 bases, with 14 bases left between them. This CDR3 is built from 15 residues. Germline loops: CDR1 LNHDA, CDR2 SQIVND (reference sequence). CDR3 residues: CASTDLWGSTDTQYF. The CDR3 nucleotides are TGTGCCAGTACCGATCTGTGGGGGAGCACAGATACGCAGTATTTT.